This T cell receptor beta chain was sequenced during a study of cytomegalovirus exposure and HLA in healthy donors. Germline lookup yields CDR1 LNHDA and CDR2 SQIVND (reference sequence). With 2 bases removed from V and 0 bases from J, the gap between germline ends came to 6 bases. This CDR3 comprises 14 residues. Clones were sequenced by immunoSEQ multiplex PCR, and TCRdb holds only the in-frame ones, with some missing. Here the sample spans approximately 240,000 clones, about 89% being singletons. The sample taken for sequencing was PBMCs. This chain links TRBV19 with TRBJ2-3, with unresolved D. The receptor was derived from a woman younger than 35 in good health and CMV-seronegative. The chain's CDR3 is CASSITRSTDTQYF. For the CDR3, the DNA is TGTGCCAGTAGTATAACTCGAAGCACAGATACGCAGTATTTT.